A single sample is the source of the 21 T cell receptor beta chains below, sequenced in a study of vaccination and CD4 T cells after COVID-19. Their antigens remain unidentified. Cultured CD4+ T-cell DNA underwent Oncomine TCR Beta short-read sequencing. TCRdb redid the calling of the PCR reads with MiXCR, one entry per CDR3 protein. The sample records thousands of distinct CDR3 sequences, roughly three quarters being singletons. Treatment given: roughly 10-day PBMC culture with coronavirus spike peptide pools or control peptides (ViraFEST assay). Material: CD4+ T cells from blood, cultured in vitro. These TCRs come from a human donor who had recovered from COVID-19.

The rearrangement joins TRBV7-2 to TRBJ1-2; possible D gene TRBD1, 5 bases. Trimming removed 0 bases at V and 2 bases at J, with 13 bases between. CDR3 size: 16 residues. Germline V gene sequence: CDR1 SGHTA, CDR2 FQGNSA. The CDR3, as DNA: TGTGCCAGCAGCTTAGCCCCACAGGAGACGAACTATGGCTACACCTTC. Translating gives CASSLAPQETNYGYTF.

This clonotype was seen only once. V usage is TRBV7-9 and J usage is TRBJ2-1; D not certain. Trimming pared 3 bases from V and 0 bases from J, leaving 9 bases between. Germline V gene lookup returns CDR1 SEHNR and CDR2 FQNEAQ (reference sequence). The CDR3 contains 15 residues. The CDR3 nucleotides read TGTGCCAGCAGCTTTGCCCTACTCTCCTACAATGAGCAGTTCTTC. Translation gives CASSFALLSYNEQFF.

The chain joins TRBV20-1 to TRBJ1-5; D is uncertain. This CDR3 has 13 residues. The ends were cut back, 3 bases at V and 0 bases at J, with 6 bases in the middle. The germline gives CDR1 DFQATT, CDR2 SNEGSKA (reference sequence). CDR3 residues: CSASRDSNQPQHF. CDR3 bases: TGCAGTGCTAGTAGGGATAGCAATCAGCCCCAGCATTTT.

The chain uses TRBV20-1 and TRBJ2-5; D gene uncertain. Germline values: CDR1 DFQATT, CDR2 SNEGSKA (reference sequence). Deletions cut 1 base from V and 0 bases from J, with 6 bases between. CDR3 length: 13 residues. The CDR3 is CSARGVHQETQYF. In DNA, the CDR3 is TGCAGTGCTAGAGGCGTACACCAAGAGACCCAGTACTTC.

The rearrangement uses TRBV10-3 and TRBJ2-4; tentatively, D is TRBD1 (6 bases). Trimming left V 0 bases short and J 1 base short, with 13 bases between. Looked up from germline, CDR1 is ENHRY and CDR2 is SYGVKD. This CDR3 comprises 17 residues. In nucleotides, the CDR3 is TGTGCCATCAGTGAGTCGGGGGCAGCGCTGGCCAAAAACATTCAGTACTTC. This translates into CAISESGAALAKNIQYF.

The chain combines TRBV19 with TRBJ2-7; no firm D call. V was pared by 4 bases and J by 3 bases, with 10 bases between. The CDR3 loop spans 13 amino acids. Germline V gives CDR1 LNHDA, CDR2 SQIVND (reference sequence). In nucleotides, the CDR3 is TGTGCCAGTAGTAAGAACCCAGACTACGAGCAGTACTTC. This codes for CASSKNPDYEQYF.

CDR3 sequence reads: CSARELKRGGHEQFF. The CDR3 coding sequence is TGCAGTGCTAGAGAACTCAAGCGGGGGGGCCATGAGCAGTTCTTC. The chain is built from TRBV20-1 and TRBJ2-1; 10 bases are shared with TRBD2. The CDR3 is 15 residues long. V shed 0 bases, J shed 8 bases, and the junction held 7 bases outside the gene matches. The germline CDR1 and CDR2 sequences are DFQATT and SNEGSKA (reference sequence).

The CDR3: CASRAGQLEQYF. CDR3 DNA sequence: TGTGCCAGCAGGGCGGGACAGCTCGAGCAGTACTTC. V gene TRBV2 combines with J gene TRBJ2-7; weak D call: TRBD1 (7 bases). The CDR3 length is 12 residues. Looked up from germline, CDR1 is SNHLY and CDR2 is FYNNEI. V was clipped by 6 bases and J by 6 bases, with 12 bases between them.

The chain recombines TRBV12-3 or TRBV12-4 with TRBJ1-1; D perhaps matches TRBD1 (5 bases). V gave up 2 bases and J gave up 0 bases, with 19 bases separating them. The CDR3 has 18 residues. CDR3 sequence (DNA): TGTGCCAGCAGTTTAATGGGGCAGGGCCTGCCCCTGAACACTGAAGCTTTCTTT. The encoded protein is CASSLMGQGLPLNTEAFF.

This clonotype was detected only once. The genes are TRBV15 and TRBJ2-7; possible D gene TRBD1, 6 bases. The CDR3 is made up of 17 amino acids. CDR1 LNHNV and CDR2 YYDKDF come from the germline V gene (reference sequence). The V end lost 2 bases, the J end lost 3 bases, and 20 bases lay between the germline ends. The CDR3 sequence is CATSRHPSIGQIYEQYF. In nucleotides, the CDR3 is TGTGCCACCAGCAGACACCCTTCTATCGGACAGATCTACGAGCAGTACTTC.

This clonotype was detected only once. The V gene is TRBV7-9, the J gene TRBJ1-2, with 10 bases matching TRBD1. V lost 2 bases to trimming and J lost 3 bases; unmatched junction nucleotides: 3. This CDR3 comprises 15 residues. CDR1 and CDR2 from the germline V gene are SEHNR and FQNEAQ (reference sequence). CDR3 in amino acids: CASSLRDRGDYGYTF. For the CDR3, the DNA is TGTGCCAGCAGCTTACGGGACAGGGGAGACTATGGCTACACCTTC. The full variable domain, rest sourced from reference TRBV7-9 and TRBJ1-2, is DTGVSQNPRHKITKRGQNVTFRCDPISEHNRLYWYRQTLGQGPEFLTYFQNEAQLEKSRLLSDRFSAERPKGSFSTLEIQRTEQGDSAMYLCASSLRDRGDYGYTFGSGTRLTVV.

The chain uses TRBV20-1 and TRBJ2-5, with TRBD2 matching 8 bases. Germline-derived CDR1 and CDR2 are DFQATT and SNEGSKA (reference sequence). CDR3 length: 15 residues. J was trimmed by 5 bases and V by 1 base; bases with no gene match: 9. The CDR3 bases are TGCAGTGCTAGAGTCATAGCGGGACGGGGGGAGACCCAGTACTTC. It yields the protein CSARVIAGRGETQYF.

This CDR3 is CASSEYSGGPGEQYF. The CDR3 region has the DNA TGTGCCAGCAGTGAATACTCGGGGGGGCCAGGCGAGCAGTACTTC. This chain links TRBV25-1 with TRBJ2-7; 8 bases agree with TRBD2. Germline trimming cut 0 bases from V and 6 bases from J; bases unmatched to any gene: 7. This CDR3 is 15 amino acids long. Germline CDR1 is MGHDK and CDR2 is SYGVNS.

The chain links TRBV20-1 to TRBJ2-1, with TRBD2 matching over 7 bases. Germline trimming cut 1 base from V and 10 bases from J; bases unmatched to any gene: 7. The CDR3 spans 13 residues. Germline V gene data show CDR1 as DFQATT and CDR2 as SNEGSKA (reference sequence). CDR3 amino acids: CSARVPTSMEQFF. The CDR3 bases are TGCAGTGCTAGAGTCCCGACTAGCATGGAGCAGTTCTTC.

The chain recombines TRBV28 with TRBJ2-2; 10 bases are a match to TRBD1. CDR3 length: 15 amino acids. Losses at the gene ends were 3 bases for V and 4 bases for J; bases not matched to a gene: 2. Germline values: CDR1 MDHEN, CDR2 SYDVKM. CDR3 bases: TGTGCCAGCAGTTTCGGGACAGGGGCCACCGGGGAGCTGTTTTTT. Translation: CASSFGTGATGELFF.

The chain couples TRBV23-1 to TRBJ1-5; D remains ambiguous. TRBV23-1 is placed among ORFs of uncertain function. The CDR3 spans 16 residues. Trimming took off 2 bases at V and 5 bases at J, with 16 bases between the two ends. The DNA for the CDR3 is TGCGCCAGCAGTCAAGGAAAGAGAGGGCCAGATCAGCCCCAGCATTTT. It translates to CASSQGKRGPDQPQHF.

The gene calls are TRBV27 and TRBJ1-5; TRBD1 agrees at 7 bases. The germline V gene has CDR1 MNHEY and CDR2 SMNVEV (reference sequence). V lost 3 bases to trimming and J lost 12 bases; unmatched junction nucleotides: 11. This CDR3 contains 14 residues. This chain's CDR3 is CASSFGDSRRNQHF. In DNA, the CDR3 is TGTGCCAGCAGTTTTGGGGACAGCCGACGGAACCAGCATTTT.

In its sample, this clonotype was seen once. The CDR3 bases are TGTGCCAGCAGCTTAGCGAGGGGGAACACCGGGGAGCTGTTTTTT. Protein product: CASSLARGNTGELFF. The chain couples TRBV7-8 to TRBJ2-2; D is possibly TRBD1 or TRBD2 (5 bases each). Germline V lookup: CDR1 SGHVS, CDR2 FQNEAQ. Trimming stripped 0 bases from V and 1 base from J, with 6 bases between. CDR3 length: 15 residues.

The V call is TRBV20-1, the J call TRBJ1-5; a weak D match, TRBD1 (6 bases). This CDR3 contains 14 residues. The germline gives CDR1 DFQATT, CDR2 SNEGSKA (reference sequence). Trimming took 5 bases from V and 2 from J, leaving 13 bases between them. The CDR3 loop reads CSASTGAGNQPQHF. In DNA, the CDR3 is TGCAGTGCTTCCACGGGGGCGGGCAATCAGCCCCAGCATTTT.

The chain is built from TRBV7-2 and TRBJ2-1, with 8 bases lining up with TRBD2. There are 15 residues in the CDR3. V shed 5 bases, J shed 9 bases, and the junction held 12 bases outside the gene matches. Germline CDR1 SGHTA, CDR2 FQGNSA. DNA of the CDR3: TGTGCCAGCAGCCCTCGGGGGGGCCGGTTTGTTGAGCAGTTCTTC. Translation: CASSPRGGRFVEQFF.

This clonotype was seen only once. The rearrangement uses TRBV5-1 and TRBJ1-2; 8 nucleotides align to TRBD1. The CDR3 totals 15 residues. CDR1 is SGHRS and CDR2 is YFSETQ in the germline V gene. J lost 6 bases, V lost 0 bases, and 7 bases had no gene match. The CDR3: CASSLGGTGRDGYTF. The CDR3 nucleotides are TGCGCCAGCAGCTTGGGTGGGACAGGCCGTGATGGCTACACCTTC. Full variable domain (outside the CDR3, taken from reference TRBV5-1 and TRBJ1-2): KAGVTQTPRYLIKTRGQQVTLSCSPISGHRSVSWYQQTPGQGLQFLFEYFSETQRNKGNFPGRFSGRQFSNSRSEMNVSTLELGDSALYLCASSLGGTGRDGYTFGSGTRLTVV.